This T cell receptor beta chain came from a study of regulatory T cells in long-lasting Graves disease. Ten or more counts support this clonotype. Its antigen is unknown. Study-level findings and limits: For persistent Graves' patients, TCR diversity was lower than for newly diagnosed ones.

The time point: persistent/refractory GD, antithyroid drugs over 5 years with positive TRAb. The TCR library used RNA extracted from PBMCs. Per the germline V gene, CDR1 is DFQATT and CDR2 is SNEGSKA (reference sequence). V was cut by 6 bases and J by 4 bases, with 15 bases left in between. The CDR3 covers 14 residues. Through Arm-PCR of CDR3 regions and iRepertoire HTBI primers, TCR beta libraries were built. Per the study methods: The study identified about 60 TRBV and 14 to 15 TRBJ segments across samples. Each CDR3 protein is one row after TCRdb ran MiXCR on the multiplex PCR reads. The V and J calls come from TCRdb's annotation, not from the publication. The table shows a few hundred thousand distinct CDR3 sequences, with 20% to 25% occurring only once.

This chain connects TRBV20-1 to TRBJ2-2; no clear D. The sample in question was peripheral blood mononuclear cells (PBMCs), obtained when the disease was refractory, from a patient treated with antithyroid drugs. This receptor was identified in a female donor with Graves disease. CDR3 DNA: TGCAGTGCCTATGGTCCCCGAGGCACCGGGGAGCTGTTTTTT. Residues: CSAYGPRGTGELFF.